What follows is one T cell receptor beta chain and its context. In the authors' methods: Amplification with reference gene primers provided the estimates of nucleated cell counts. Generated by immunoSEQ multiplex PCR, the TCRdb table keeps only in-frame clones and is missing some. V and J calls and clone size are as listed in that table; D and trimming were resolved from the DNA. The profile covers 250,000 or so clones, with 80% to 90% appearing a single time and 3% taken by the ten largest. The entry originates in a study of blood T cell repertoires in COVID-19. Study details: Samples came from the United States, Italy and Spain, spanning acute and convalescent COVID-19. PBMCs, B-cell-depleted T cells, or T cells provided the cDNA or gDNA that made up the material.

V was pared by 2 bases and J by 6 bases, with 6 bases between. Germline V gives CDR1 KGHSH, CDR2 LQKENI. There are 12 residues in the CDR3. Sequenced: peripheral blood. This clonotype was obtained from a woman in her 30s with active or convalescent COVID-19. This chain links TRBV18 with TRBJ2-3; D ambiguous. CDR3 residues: CASSPVSDTQYF. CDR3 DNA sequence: TGTGCCAGCTCACCAGTATCTGATACGCAGTATTTT.